A single sample is the source of the 7 T cell receptor beta chains below, sequenced in a study of type 1 regulatory T cells. TCRdb analysed the reads with MiXCR anew, one entry per CDR3 protein. The sample records tens of thousands of distinct CDR3 sequences, about two thirds being singletons. Their antigen targets remain unknown. Sequenced sample: cultured T cells, either the whole culture or a sorted T cell fraction (not recorded which). The subset here: Tr1-enriched cell product generated in vitro against host alloantigens. The receptors were sampled from a human donor in good health.

The J gene is TRBJ2-2, the V gene TRBV5-1; D is ambiguous. Trimming stripped 0 bases from V and 4 bases from J, with 4 bases between. CDR3 length: 13 residues. Per germline, CDR1 SGHRS and CDR2 YFSETQ. CDR3 sequence reads: CASSLAGTGELFF. CDR3 coding DNA: TGCGCCAGCAGCTTGGCTGGCACCGGGGAGCTGTTTTTT.

This chain links TRBV6-2 or TRBV6-3 with TRBJ2-7, with TRBD1 matching 7 bases. The length of the CDR3 is 14 residues. Germline V gene data show CDR1 as MNHEY and CDR2 as SVGEGT. V dropped 8 bases and J dropped 0; count of bases not matched to a gene: 7. CDR3 protein: CASGTGVPSYEQYF. CDR3 sequence (DNA): TGTGCCAGCGGTACAGGGGTCCCCTCCTACGAGCAGTACTTC.

The genes are TRBV3-1 and TRBJ2-7; no reliable D call. Per the germline V gene, CDR1 is LGHDT and CDR2 is YNNKEL (reference sequence). V lost 0 bases and J lost 7, with 10 bases in between. CDR3 length: 13 residues. The CDR3 bases are TGTGCCAGCAGCCAAGAAAGTGGGTGGGAGCAGTACTTC. Translation gives CASSQESGWEQYF.

V usage is TRBV12-3 or TRBV12-4 and J usage is TRBJ2-3, with D possibly matching TRBD2 (7 bases). This CDR3 is 15 amino acids long. V shed 1 base and J shed 2 bases, with 10 bases lying between them. The CDR3 reads CASSLVGGPTDTQYF. The CDR3 DNA reads TGTGCCAGCAGTTTAGTGGGGGGGCCCACAGATACGCAGTATTTT.

This CDR3 is CASSPIYQETQYF. The CDR3 bases are TGTGCCAGCAGTCCTATCTACCAAGAGACCCAGTACTTC. The J gene is TRBJ2-5, the V gene TRBV6-6; D is uncertain. The CDR3 length is 13 residues. Germline-derived CDR1 and CDR2 are MNHNY and SVGAGI (reference sequence). V lost 5 bases and J lost 0, with 7 bases in between.

There are a few counts of this clonotype. The chain combines TRBV5-1 with TRBJ1-3; D gene unclear. The length of the CDR3 is 15 residues. Trimming left V 0 bases short and J 0 bases short, with 7 bases between. Germline V lookup: CDR1 SGHRS, CDR2 YFSETQ. In DNA form, the CDR3 reads TGCGCCAGCAGCTTGGGGTCCGTCTCTGGAAACACCATATATTTT. It specifies CASSLGSVSGNTIYF.

The chain carries TRBV20-1 and TRBJ2-1; D remains unclear. V lost 3 bases and J 4 bases, leaving 4 bases between the germline ends. CDR1 is DFQATT, CDR2 SNEGSKA, per germline (reference sequence). This CDR3 spans 11 amino acids. The CDR3 bases are TGCAGTGCTAGTGATTACAATGAGCAGTTCTTC. Residues: CSASDYNEQFF.